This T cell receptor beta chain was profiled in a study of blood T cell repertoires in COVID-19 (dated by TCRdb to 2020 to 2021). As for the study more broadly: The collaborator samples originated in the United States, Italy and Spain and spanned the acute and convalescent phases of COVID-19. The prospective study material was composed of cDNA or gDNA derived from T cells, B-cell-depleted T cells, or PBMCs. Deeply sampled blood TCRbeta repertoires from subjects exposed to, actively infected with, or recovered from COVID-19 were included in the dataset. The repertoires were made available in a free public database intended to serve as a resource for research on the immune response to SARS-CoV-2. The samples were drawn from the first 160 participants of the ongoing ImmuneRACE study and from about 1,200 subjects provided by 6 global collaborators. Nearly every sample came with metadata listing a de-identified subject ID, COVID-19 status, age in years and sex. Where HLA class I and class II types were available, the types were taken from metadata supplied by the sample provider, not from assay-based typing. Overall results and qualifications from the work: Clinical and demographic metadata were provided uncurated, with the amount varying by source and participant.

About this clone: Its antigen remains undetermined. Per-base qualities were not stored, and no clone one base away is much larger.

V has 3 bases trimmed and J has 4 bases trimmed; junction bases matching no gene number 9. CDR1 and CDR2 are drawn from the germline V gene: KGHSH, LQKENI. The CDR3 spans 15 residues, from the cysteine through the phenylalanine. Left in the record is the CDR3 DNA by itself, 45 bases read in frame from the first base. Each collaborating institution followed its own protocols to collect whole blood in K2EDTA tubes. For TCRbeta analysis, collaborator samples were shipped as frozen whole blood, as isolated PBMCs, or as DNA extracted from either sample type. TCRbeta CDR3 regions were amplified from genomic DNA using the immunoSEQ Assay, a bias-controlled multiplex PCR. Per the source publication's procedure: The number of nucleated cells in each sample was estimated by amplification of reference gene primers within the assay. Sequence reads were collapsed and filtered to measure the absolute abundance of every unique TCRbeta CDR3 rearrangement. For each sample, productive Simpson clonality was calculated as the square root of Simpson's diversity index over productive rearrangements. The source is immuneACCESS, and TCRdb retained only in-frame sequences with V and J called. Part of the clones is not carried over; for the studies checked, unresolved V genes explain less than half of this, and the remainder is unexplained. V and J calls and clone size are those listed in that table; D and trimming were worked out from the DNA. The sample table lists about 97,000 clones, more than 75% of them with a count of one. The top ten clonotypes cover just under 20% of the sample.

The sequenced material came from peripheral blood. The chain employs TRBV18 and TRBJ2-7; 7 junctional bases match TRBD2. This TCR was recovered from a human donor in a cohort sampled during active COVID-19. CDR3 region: CASSPGGGRQYEQYF. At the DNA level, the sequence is TGTGCCAGCTCACCGGGTGGCGGGAGACAGTACGAGCAGTACTTC.